This TCR beta chain stems from a study of shared clonotypes between healthy human individuals. Study details: Researchers assigned three CD4 naive, three CD4 memory, two CD8 naive and one CD8 memory plate to each donor.

The naive CD8 fraction comprised CD45RO-negative cells positively selected for CCR7 and excluded terminally differentiated effector memory CD45RA+ cells. Germline assignment: CDR1 SEHNR and CDR2 FQNEAQ (reference sequence). This CDR3 comprises 12 residues. V lost 7 bases and J 1 base, leaving 7 bases between the germline ends. Libraries were prepared by immunoSEQ multiplex PCR; TCRdb keeps only in-frame clonotypes and omits some of them. This sample yields about 1,800,000 clones, of which about 95% are seen a single time; 0.95% to 1.5% belongs to the top ten. The V and J genes are TRBV7-9 and TRBJ1-1; D call uncertain. The sequenced material came from naive CD8+ T cells sorted from blood. This receptor was obtained from a man younger than 35 in good health. CDR3 nucleotide sequence: TGTGCCAGCACCCCCGAGAACACTGAAGCTTTCTTT. Amino acid sequence: CASTPENTEAFF.